The table lists the clone carrying this T cell receptor beta chain with a few counts. Its target is unknown. CDR3 length: 14 amino acids. Per germline, CDR1 SGDLS and CDR2 YYNGEE. The V gene lost 1 base and the J gene lost 5 bases, with 12 bases spanning the gap. The entry originates in a study of identical twins. Unique molecular identifiers were present on the cDNA, and a universal primer site came from template switching. TCRdb reprocessed the 5' RACE reads with MiXCR, giving one entry per CDR3 protein. The sample consists of 450,000 to 600,000 distinct CDR3 sequences, 20% to 25% of them appearing once. Whole-study results and caveats: The same donors were not followed; conclusions instead depended on cross-sectional statistical analysis. Some out-of-frame alpha sequences were shared by twins, and these showed excess low generation probability.

These data are also associated with another study on yellow fever vaccine responses in identical twins. This second report adds: Vaccine T cell responses of twins reportedly seemed partly convergent and partly personalized.

Specimen: CD4+ T cells sorted from blood. This sequence joins TRBV9 and TRBJ2-5; D is unresolved. This TCR came from a young woman in good health. The CDR3 sequence: CASSVLGNRETQYF. DNA for the CDR3: TGTGCCAGCAGCGTATTGGGAAATAGGGAGACCCAGTACTTC.